This TCR beta chain was obtained from a study of blood T cell repertoires in COVID-19. With V trimmed by 2 bases and J by 6 bases, 5 bases remained unmatched. From germline, CDR1 is SGHDT and CDR2 YYEEEE. CDR3 length: 13 residues. Only in-frame clones appear in the TCRdb table, and some are missing; sequencing was by immunoSEQ multiplex PCR. The repertoire holds some 200,000 clones, roughly 84% seen once, with more than 7% in the top ten. This receptor was obtained from a man younger than 40 in a cohort exposed to, infected with or recovered from COVID-19 (not recorded which). The specimen sequenced was PBMCs or T cells enriched from blood (not recorded which). The chain carries TRBV5-6 and TRBJ2-7; 7 bases agree with TRBD1. The CDR3 nucleotides are TGTGCCAGCAGCTTTACAGGGGTTAGCGAGCAGTACTTC. It encodes CASSFTGVSEQYF.